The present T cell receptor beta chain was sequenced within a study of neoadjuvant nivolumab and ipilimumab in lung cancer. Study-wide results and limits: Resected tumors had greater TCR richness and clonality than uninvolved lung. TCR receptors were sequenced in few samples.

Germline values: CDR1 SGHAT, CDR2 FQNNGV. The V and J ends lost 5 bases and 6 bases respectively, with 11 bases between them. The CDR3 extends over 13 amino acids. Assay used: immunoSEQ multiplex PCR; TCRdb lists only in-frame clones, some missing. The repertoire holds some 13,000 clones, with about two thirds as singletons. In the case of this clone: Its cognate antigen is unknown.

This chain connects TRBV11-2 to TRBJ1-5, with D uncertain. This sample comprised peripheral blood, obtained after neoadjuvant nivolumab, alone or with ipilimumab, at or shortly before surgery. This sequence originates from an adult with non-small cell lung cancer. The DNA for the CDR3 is TGTGCCAGCAGCCCTGCCCCTAGTCAGCCCCAGCATTTT. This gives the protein CASSPAPSQPQHF. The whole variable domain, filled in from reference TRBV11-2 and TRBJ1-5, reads EAGVAQSPRYKIIEKRQSVAFWCNPISGHATLYWYQQILGQGPKLLIQFQNNGVVDDSQLPKDRFSAERLKGVDSTLKIQPAKLEDSAVYLCASSPAPSQPQHFGDGTRLSIL.